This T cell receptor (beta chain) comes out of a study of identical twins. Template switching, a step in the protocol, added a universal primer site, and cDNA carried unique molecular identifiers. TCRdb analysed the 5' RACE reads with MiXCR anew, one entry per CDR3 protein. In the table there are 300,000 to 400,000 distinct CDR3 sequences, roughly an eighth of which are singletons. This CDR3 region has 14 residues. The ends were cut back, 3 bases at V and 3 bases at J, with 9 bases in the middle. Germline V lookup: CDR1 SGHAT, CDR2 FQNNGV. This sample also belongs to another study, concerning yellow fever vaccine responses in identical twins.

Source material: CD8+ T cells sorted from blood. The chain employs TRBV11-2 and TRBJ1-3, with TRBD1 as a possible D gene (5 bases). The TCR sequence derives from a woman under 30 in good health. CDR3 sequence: CASSLTVFGNTIYF. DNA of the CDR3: TGTGCCAGCAGCTTGACAGTTTTTGGAAACACCATATATTTT.